Listed below are T cell receptor beta chains from one sample, sequenced in a study of blood T cell repertoires in COVID-19. Generated by immunoSEQ multiplex PCR, the TCRdb table keeps only in-frame clones and is missing some. The top ten hold roughly a tenth of the sample, which has 60,000 to 70,000 clones, approximately 90% seen once. Specimen: PBMCs or T cells enriched from blood (not recorded which). The receptor set was obtained from a woman aged 40 to 55 who had recovered from COVID-19. Both conserved end residues are part of each CDR3. A D gene is named only where the DNA matches it firmly. A clone size is listed for some rows: how often the clone was seen (once, few, many), or a class if it is expanded.

clone_size j_call cdr3_length d_call v_call cdr3_nt cdr3_aa
NA TRBJ1-2 15 NA TRBV27 TGTGCCAGCAGTTTATACCCCGAGCAAGCCTATGGCTACACCTTC CASSLYPEQAYGYTF
NA TRBJ2-1 13 NA TRBV6-5 TGTGCCAGCAGTTACCCAGGCTTATCAGAGCAGTTCTTC CASSYPGLSEQFF
NA TRBJ2-7 16 TRBD1 TRBV7-9 TGTGCCAGCAGCTTACTCGCAGGACAGGGCCCCTACGAGCAGTACTTC CASSLLAGQGPYEQYF
NA TRBJ1-2 15 TRBD1 TRBV4-1 TGCGCCAGCAGCCCGGGACAGGGAAACCTCTATGGCTACACCTTC CASSPGQGNLYGYTF
NA TRBJ1-6 16 NA TRBV11-2 TGTGCCAGCAGCCCCTTGACTGGGCAACGGGGTCCACCCCTCCACTTT CASSPLTGQRGPPLHF
once TRBJ1-6 15 TRBD1 TRBV5-4 TGTGCCAGCAGCCTAGGACAGGGGACTAATTCACCCCTCCACTTT CASSLGQGTNSPLHF
NA TRBJ1-2 14 NA TRBV7-2 TGTGCCAGCAGCGTCGATGGGACTGACTATGGCTACACCTTC CASSVDGTDYGYTF
NA TRBJ2-1 19 TRBD2 TRBV18 TGTGCCAGCTCACCGCGGGGGGGGCAAAAAATCAGCTCCTACAATGAGCAGTTCTTC CASSPRGGQKISSYNEQFF
NA TRBJ2-4 16 TRBD2 TRBV7-6 TGTGCCAGCAGCCTCGGACTAGCGGGGGCCTCAGACATTCAGTACTTC CASSLGLAGASDIQYF
NA TRBJ2-7 13 NA TRBV5-5 TGTGCCAGCAGCTCTCCGGGGTACTACGAGCAGTACTTC CASSSPGYYEQYF
NA TRBJ2-2 15 NA TRBV6-1 TGTGCCAGCAGTGACCAGGGGGGGAACACCGGGGAGCTGTTTTTT CASSDQGGNTGELFF
NA TRBJ2-7 14 TRBD2 TRBV5-8 TGTGCCAGCAGCTTACTAGCGGGGGGTTCCGAGCAGTACTTC CASSLLAGGSEQYF
once TRBJ2-3 15 TRBD1 TRBV5-6 TGTGCCAGCAGCGCGGGGACAGGGAAGACAGATACGCAGTATTTT CASSAGTGKTDTQYF
NA TRBJ1-2 14 NA TRBV12-5 TGTGCTAGTGGTTTGTTACGGTCCTTCTATGGCTACACCTTC CASGLLRSFYGYTF
NA TRBJ1-2 15 NA TRBV4-2 TGTGCCAGCAGCCAAGATCGTTCCAGAAGCTATGGCTACACCTTC CASSQDRSRSYGYTF
NA TRBJ2-1 10 NA TRBV29-1 TGCAGCGTTGGAGGCAATGAGCAGTTCTTC CSVGGNEQFF
NA TRBJ2-1 13 TRBD2 TRBV6-5 TGTGCCAGCAGTTACATCCGGGGGGGTAGGTGTTTCTTC CASSYIRGGRCFF
NA TRBJ2-7 14 NA TRBV10-3 TGTGCCATCAGTGTTGTGGGCAGGGCCTACGAGCAGTACTTC CAISVVGRAYEQYF
NA TRBJ2-1 14 NA TRBV5-1 TGCGCCAGCAGCTTGGCCGGCTGGAGGGATGAGCAGTTCTTC CASSLAGWRDEQFF
NA TRBJ2-3 14 TRBD2 TRBV6-5 TGTGCCAGCACCATGACTAGCACAACAGATACGCAGTATTTT CASTMTSTTDTQYF
NA TRBJ2-5 14 NA TRBV5-6 TGTGCCAGCAGCCCACCGACGCCGGGAGAGACCCAGTACTTC CASSPPTPGETQYF
NA TRBJ2-1 16 NA TRBV14 TGTGCCAGCAGCCAAGCAGAGGGATGGTCCTACAATGAGCAGTTCTTC CASSQAEGWSYNEQFF
once TRBJ1-1 15 TRBD1 TRBV10-3 TGTGCCATCAGCGGTAGGACAGGGTTTGTCACTGAAGCTTTCTTT CAISGRTGFVTEAFF
few TRBJ1-6 14 NA TRBV6-1 TGTGCCAGCAGTGAAGCTTCTTATAATTCACCCCTCCACTTT CASSEASYNSPLHF
NA TRBJ2-5 14 NA TRBV11-2 TGTGCCAGCAGCTTAGGGGCAGGGTTGGAGACCCAGTACTTC CASSLGAGLETQYF
NA TRBJ2-1 16 TRBD2 TRBV29-1 TGCAGCGTTGAAGATGTAGCGGGGGGGCCGAACAATGAGCAGTTCTTC CSVEDVAGGPNNEQFF
NA TRBJ2-7 12 TRBD2 TRBV18 TGTGCCAGCCGGGGGGGGGCAGGCGAGCAGTACTTC CASRGGAGEQYF
NA TRBJ1-2 10 NA TRBV19 TGTGCCAGCAGTAACGGTGGCTACACCTTC CASSNGGYTF
NA TRBJ2-4 12 NA TRBV29-1 TGCAGCGTTGCTGCTATGGGGGGCATTCAGTACTTC CSVAAMGGIQYF